This TCR beta chain was recovered during a study of post-analysis software for immune sequencing data. Study results and limitations: Significantly decreased normalized Chao1 diversity was recorded for multiple sclerosis patients relative to controls. Four or five TRBV segments (TRBV5-6, TRBV5-1 and TRBV20-1 among them) occurred more frequently in patients than in controls.

This clonotype showed up just a few times. Its matching antigen is unknown. Researchers reported that TCR beta cDNA libraries carried unique molecular identifiers. MiXCR was run by TCRdb on the PCR reads, yielding one entry per CDR3 protein. The repertoire holds around 500,000 distinct CDR3 sequences, with 34% as singletons. Germline V gene data show CDR1 as LGHDT and CDR2 as YNNKEL (reference sequence). Trimming stripped 10 bases from V and 4 bases from J, with 10 bases between. This CDR3 has 11 amino acids. J is TRBJ2-5 and V is TRBV3-1; D is ambiguous. Sequencing input: blood. This clonotype was obtained from a girl between 2 and 17 years old with multiple sclerosis. The CDR3: CAILEGETQYF. The CDR3 DNA reads as TGTGCCATTCTAGAAGGAGAGACCCAGTACTTC.